The 24 T cell receptor beta chains given below trace back to one sample, sequenced in a study of blood T cell repertoires in COVID-19. Clones were sequenced by immunoSEQ multiplex PCR, and TCRdb holds only the in-frame ones, with some missing. The sample carries roughly 40,000 clones, more than 70% recorded once. Sequenced sample: peripheral blood. These receptors came from a man in his 70s with acute or convalescent COVID-19.

This clone appeared a single time. The rearrangement uses TRBV6-2 or TRBV6-3 and TRBJ1-1, with D perhaps TRBD1 (5 bases). Germline V lookup: CDR1 MNHEY, CDR2 SVGEGT. Trimming pared 2 bases from V and 1 base from J, leaving 14 bases between. The CDR3 runs 16 residues. The CDR3 sequence: CASSYGGEYKNTEAFF. For the CDR3, the DNA is TGTGCCAGCAGTTACGGAGGGGAGTACAAGAACACTGAAGCTTTCTTT.

V and J are TRBV19 and TRBJ2-7; 9 nucleotides agree with TRBD1. The germline CDR1 and CDR2 sequences are LNHDA and SQIVND (reference sequence). The CDR3 spans 14 residues. V trimming: 3 bases; J trimming: 6 bases; junction bases outside the gene matches: 6. The CDR3 loop is CASSISGQGTEQYF. The CDR3 DNA is TGTGCCAGTAGTATCTCGGGACAGGGAACCGAGCAGTACTTC.

This rearrangement joins TRBV11-2 to TRBJ1-1; D not certain. The CDR3 is made up of 13 amino acids. Trimming shortened V by 1 base and J by 0 bases, and 3 bases separated the two germline ends. CDR1 and CDR2 (germline): SGHAT, FQNNGV. This chain's CDR3 is CASSLVMNTEAFF. CDR3 DNA sequence: TGTGCCAGCAGCTTAGTTATGAACACTGAAGCTTTCTTT.

J is TRBJ2-7 and V is TRBV5-4, with D possibly TRBD1 on 6 matching bases. This CDR3 spans 13 amino acids. V was cut by 3 bases and J by 1 base, with 8 bases left in between. Germline V gene lookup returns CDR1 SGHNT and CDR2 YYREEE (reference sequence). The CDR3 loop is CASSSDRSYEQYF. Here the CDR3 DNA reads TGTGCCAGCAGCTCGGACAGATCCTACGAGCAGTACTTC. Complete variable domain (other parts from reference TRBV5-4 and TRBJ2-7): ETGVTQSPTHLIKTRGQQVTLRCSSQSGHNTVSWYQQALGQGPQFIFQYYREEENGRGNFPPRFSGLQFPNYSSELNVNALELDDSALYLCASSSDRSYEQYFGPGTRLTVT.

This chain links TRBV6-1 with TRBJ1-4; D unresolved. This CDR3 comprises 15 residues. Trimming left V 3 bases short and J 0 bases short, with 8 bases between. Germline CDR1 is MNHNS and CDR2 is SASEGT. The CDR3 is CASSDTQATNEKLFF. CDR3 in DNA: TGTGCCAGCAGTGACACTCAGGCAACTAATGAAAAACTGTTTTTT.

The V gene is TRBV19, the J gene TRBJ2-3; D is possibly TRBD1 (6 bases). The CDR3 has 14 amino acids. Trimming removed 5 bases at V and 4 bases at J, with 13 bases between. The V gene's germline CDR1 is LNHDA and CDR2 SQIVND (reference sequence). The CDR3 sequence is CASSPGARPDTQYF. The CDR3 bases are TGTGCCAGTAGTCCAGGGGCCCGCCCAGATACGCAGTATTTT. Looking up the rest from reference TRBV19 and TRBJ2-3 gives the full variable domain: DGGITQSPKYLFRKEGQNVTLSCEQNLNHDAMYWYRQDPGQGLRLIYYSQIVNDFQKGDIAEGYSVSREKKESFPLTVTSAQKNPTAFYLCASSPGARPDTQYFGPGTRLTVL.

The chain carries TRBV6-5 and TRBJ2-2, with TRBD1 matching over 9 bases. CDR3 size: 15 residues. V lost 6 bases, J lost 5 bases, and 7 bases stayed unmatched. Germline V gene lookup returns CDR1 MNHEY and CDR2 SVGAGI. CDR3 region: CASRQGTGRTGELFF. The CDR3 coding sequence is TGTGCCAGCAGACAGGGGACAGGGAGGACCGGGGAGCTGTTTTTT.

The genes are TRBV19 and TRBJ2-1; D is undetermined. The V end was cut by 7 bases, the J end by 2 bases, with 15 bases between. The CDR3 extends over 15 amino acids. The germline CDR1 and CDR2 sequences are LNHDA and SQIVND (reference sequence). This chain's CDR3 is CASTPPRGTYNEQFF. For the CDR3, the DNA is TGTGCCAGTACCCCCCCCCGAGGAACCTACAATGAGCAGTTCTTC.

The chain has TRBV5-4 and TRBJ2-5; maybe TRBD1 (6 bases). The CDR3 consists of 13 residues. V lost 0 bases, J lost 5 bases, and 8 bases lay in between. Germline values: CDR1 SGHNT, CDR2 YYREEE (reference sequence). CDR3 amino acids: CASSLDRDETQYF. CDR3 coding DNA: TGTGCCAGCAGCTTGGACAGGGACGAGACCCAGTACTTC.

This CDR3 reads CASSMILARGYLSNEQFF. DNA for the CDR3: TGTGCCAGCAGTATGATCCTCGCAAGGGGATATCTTAGCAATGAGCAGTTCTTC. The rearrangement links TRBV28 to TRBJ2-1; D may be TRBD1 (5 bases). CDR1 is MDHEN, CDR2 SYDVKM, per germline. This CDR3 has 18 residues. The V gene lost 5 bases and the J gene lost 6 bases, with 26 bases spanning the gap.

The chain uses TRBV11-2 and TRBJ2-1; possible D gene TRBD1, 6 bases. In germline, CDR1 is SGHAT, CDR2 FQNNGV. Trimming removed 5 bases at V and 5 bases at J, with 19 bases between. The CDR3 runs to 16 residues. CDR3 sequence: CASSPRDIPTNNEQFF. The CDR3 DNA is TGTGCCAGCAGCCCACGGGACATCCCAACAAACAATGAGCAGTTCTTC.

CDR3: CASTNVDFSYEQYF. The DNA of the CDR3 is TGTGCCAGCACAAACGTCGACTTCTCCTACGAGCAGTACTTC. The chain links TRBV5-4 to TRBJ2-7; D is unclear. V was cut by 6 bases and J by 0 bases, with 13 bases left in between. Germline V gene data show CDR1 as SGHNT and CDR2 as YYREEE (reference sequence). The CDR3 loop spans 14 amino acids.

The chain carries TRBV19 and TRBJ1-5; 11 nucleotides line up with TRBD1. The CDR3 totals 14 residues. V lost 7 bases to trimming and J lost 10 bases; unmatched junction nucleotides: 9. CDR1 is LNHDA and CDR2 is SQIVND in the germline V gene (reference sequence). The CDR3 reads CASMRGTGGTPQHF. The CDR3 DNA is TGTGCCAGTATGAGGGGGACAGGGGGGACTCCCCAGCATTTT.

The chain couples TRBV30 to TRBJ1-3, with 7 bases aligning to TRBD1. This CDR3 comprises 13 residues. Germline-derived CDR1 and CDR2 are GTSNPN and SVGIG (reference sequence). The V gene end was trimmed by 2 bases and the J gene end by 7 bases; junction bases not matched to a gene: 5. CDR3 DNA: TGTGCCTGGAGTCAGGGGGGTGTGAACACCATATATTTT. This encodes CAWSQGGVNTIYF.

This chain joins TRBV6-5 and TRBJ1-5; 7 bases match TRBD1. The length of the CDR3 is 13 residues. Germline assignment: CDR1 MNHEY and CDR2 SVGAGI. Trimming at V came to 8 bases and at J to 2 bases, leaving 3 bases not matched to a gene. The CDR3 spells CASGGTGNQPQHF. The CDR3, as DNA: TGTGCCAGCGGCGGGACAGGCAATCAGCCCCAGCATTTT.

J is TRBJ2-6 and V is TRBV27, with D perhaps matching TRBD2 (5 bases). Trimming took 4 bases from V and 3 from J, leaving 13 bases between them. Germline CDR1 and CDR2: MNHEY and SMNVEV (reference sequence). The CDR3 is made up of 16 amino acids. DNA of the CDR3: TGTGCCAGCAGTTCGACGAGGGTTAGTGGGGCCAACGTCCTGACTTTC. It specifies CASSSTRVSGANVLTF.

V usage is TRBV6-5 and J usage is TRBJ2-2, with D perhaps matching TRBD1 (6 bases). The CDR3 extends over 14 amino acids. Germline V lookup: CDR1 MNHEY, CDR2 SVGAGI. V was pared by 6 bases and J by 6 bases, with 14 bases between. The CDR3 DNA reads as TGTGCCAGCAGACCTACAGGGTACCCCGGGGAGCTGTTTTTT. Translation: CASRPTGYPGELFF.

The chain is built from TRBV19 and TRBJ2-7; 10 bases agree with TRBD1. The CDR3 sequence is 14 residues long. Germline V gene lookup returns CDR1 LNHDA and CDR2 SQIVND (reference sequence). V was pared by 2 bases and J by 6 bases, with 4 bases of the junction left unmatched. CDR3 coding DNA: TGTGCCAGTAGTATAAACGGACAGGGGGTCGAGCAGTACTTC. Protein product: CASSINGQGVEQYF.

The V and J genes are TRBV10-3 and TRBJ1-4, with D possibly TRBD1 on 5 matching bases. The germline V gene encodes CDR1 ENHRY and CDR2 SYGVKD. Trimming cost V 3 bases and J 0 bases, with 11 bases left between them. The CDR3 has 16 residues. The CDR3 sequence: CAISDGRGTTNEKLFF. The CDR3 DNA reads TGTGCCATCAGTGATGGGAGGGGAACAACTAATGAAAAACTGTTTTTT.

This clone was counted only a few times. This chain uses TRBV29-1 with TRBJ1-1, with D maybe TRBD1 (6 bases). Trimming pared 3 bases from V and 2 bases from J, leaving 13 bases between. Germline V gene sequence: CDR1 SQVTM, CDR2 ANQGSEA. This CDR3 is 14 amino acids long. The CDR3 DNA reads TGCAGCGTTGACCACGTACAGGGTAACACTGAAGCTTTCTTT. This sequence encodes CSVDHVQGNTEAFF. The whole variable domain, remainder taken from reference TRBV29-1 and TRBJ1-1, is SAVISQKPSRDICQRGTSLTIQCQVDSQVTMMFWYRQQPGQSLTLIATANQGSEATYESGFVIDKFPISRPNLTFSTLTVSNMSPEDSSIYLCSVDHVQGNTEAFFGQGTRLTVV.

Here the CDR3 reads CASWMGAEGAEKLFF. CDR3 DNA: TGTGCCAGCTGGATGGGCGCAGAAGGGGCCGAAAAACTGTTTTTT. The rearrangement links TRBV18 to TRBJ1-4; possible D gene TRBD1, 5 bases. V was cut by 7 bases and J by 8 bases, with 20 bases left in between. Germline loops: CDR1 KGHSH, CDR2 LQKENI. This CDR3 is 15 amino acids long.

The chain is built from TRBV7-3 and TRBJ2-1, with D perhaps TRBD2 (5 bases). There are 14 residues in the CDR3. Trimming cost V 1 base and J 6 bases, with 10 bases left between them. Germline values: CDR1 SGHTA, CDR2 FQGTGA. CDR3 sequence reads: CASSLRESGNEQFF. The CDR3 nucleotides are TGTGCCAGCAGCTTAAGGGAAAGCGGCAATGAGCAGTTCTTC. Combining the CDR3 with reference TRBV7-3 and TRBJ2-1 gives the whole variable domain GAGVSQTPSNKVTEKGKYVELRCDPISGHTALYWYRQSLGQGPEFLIYFQGTGAADDSGLPNDRFFAVRPEGSVSTLKIQRTERGDSAVYLCASSLRESGNEQFFGPGTRLTVL.

The chain uses TRBV9 and TRBJ1-2, with D perhaps TRBD1 (6 bases). The CDR3 consists of 15 residues. V was clipped by 6 bases and J by 4 bases, with 19 bases between them. Germline CDR1 reads SGDLS; CDR2 reads YYNGEE. The CDR3 region has the DNA TGTGCCAGCACCGCCGGGCCAGGGGAAAGCTATGGCTACACCTTC. Translating it yields CASTAGPGESYGYTF.

The chain recombines TRBV24-1 with TRBJ2-1, with TRBD2 identical over 7 bases. The trim removed 2 bases at V and 7 bases at J, leaving 4 bases unmatched. This CDR3 is built from 14 residues. CDR1 and CDR2 from the germline V gene are KGHDR and SFDVKD. Here the CDR3 reads CATSDSSSGNEQFF. CDR3 sequence (DNA): TGTGCCACCAGTGATTCCTCTAGCGGAAATGAGCAGTTCTTC.